What follows are 9 T cell receptor beta chains derived from one specimen sequenced in a study of T-cell memory formation after mild COVID-19. MiXCR, applied by TCRdb to the 5' RACE reads, yields one record per CDR3 protein. Of roughly 250,000 distinct CDR3 sequences in the sample, approximately 15% were seen once. Sequenced: PBMCs or a T cell subset sorted from them (not recorded which). The receptors were gathered from a young man who had mild COVID-19 (a few samples of this study predate the infection). Cell type and time point are not known.

CDR3 in amino acids: CASSPSGGNVDTQYF. CDR3 nucleotide sequence: TGTGCCAGCAGCCCGAGCGGGGGGAACGTTGATACGCAGTATTTT. This chain joins TRBV4-2 and TRBJ2-3, with 9 bases lining up with TRBD2. The V and J ends lost 4 bases and 6 bases, in that order; junction bases with no gene match: 8. CDR1 is LGHNA and CDR2 is YNFKEQ in the germline V gene. The CDR3 contains 15 residues.

The V and J genes are TRBV6-2 or TRBV6-3 and TRBJ1-1; 11 bases line up with TRBD1. With 7 bases clipped from V and 10 bases from J, the junction kept 8 bases outside the gene matches. The germline CDR1 and CDR2 sequences are MNHEY and SVGEGT. CDR3 length: 13 residues. In nucleotides, the CDR3 is TGTGCCAGCACTCTGGACAGGGGGCTTGGAGCTTTCTTT. This encodes CASTLDRGLGAFF.

This clonotype was seen a few times. The rearrangement uses TRBV5-1 and TRBJ1-1; no definite D call. The germline CDR1 and CDR2 sequences are SGHRS and YFSETQ. V shed 4 bases and J shed 1 base, with 11 bases lying between them. This CDR3 is built from 14 residues. In DNA, the CDR3 is TGCGCCAGCAGCCGTCAGACGGGGAACACTGAAGCTTTCTTT. Translating it yields CASSRQTGNTEAFF.

This clonotype was counted only a few times. CDR3 nucleotides: TGTGCCAGCAGCAGCCGGGACAGAAATAGCAATCAGCCCCAGCATTTT. Residues: CASSSRDRNSNQPQHF. The chain joins TRBV7-8 to TRBJ1-5; the match to TRBD1 covers 7 bases. CDR1 is SGHVS and CDR2 is FQNEAQ in the germline V gene. The V and J ends lost 5 bases and 0 bases, in that order; junction bases with no gene match: 7. CDR3 size: 16 residues.

This chain connects TRBV6-2 or TRBV6-3 to TRBJ2-3; no definite D call. Deletions cut 6 bases from V and 6 bases from J, with 10 bases between. The CDR3 has 12 amino acids. The germline V gene encodes CDR1 MNHEY and CDR2 SVGEGT. The CDR3 DNA reads as TGTGCCAGCAGCCCCATCCGGGATACGCAGTATTTT. Translation: CASSPIRDTQYF.

The rearrangement joins TRBV4-1 to TRBJ2-7; weak D call: TRBD2 (5 bases). This CDR3 region has 15 residues. V lost 2 bases to trimming and J lost 4 bases, with 15 bases between them. CDR1 MGHRA and CDR2 YSYEKL come from the germline V gene. The CDR3 loop is CASSQLRPGLYEQYF. The CDR3 DNA is TGCGCCAGCAGCCAACTCCGTCCGGGGTTATACGAGCAGTACTTC.

This sequence joins TRBV7-2 and TRBJ2-5; 9 bases agree with TRBD2. Looked up from germline, CDR1 is SGHTA and CDR2 is FQGNSA. This CDR3 has 14 residues. The V segment lost 5 bases and the J segment 9 bases; nucleotides outside the gene matches: 10. CDR3: CASSRDSGGSPQYF. CDR3 DNA sequence: TGTGCCAGCAGCAGAGATAGCGGGGGCTCACCCCAGTACTTC.

Remarks on this clonotype: This could be a read error, since a much larger clone is one nucleotide away. The chain links TRBV4-1 to TRBJ2-4, with a weak D call TRBD2 (7 bases). The CDR3 length is 15 residues. CDR1 MGHRA and CDR2 YSYEKL come from the germline V gene. For the CDR3, the DNA is TGCGCCAGCAGCGTGGGGGGGCCTTCCAAAAACATTCAGGACTTC. Its translation: CASSVGGPSKNIQDF.

This clonotype was detected only a few times. The chain links TRBV4-1 to TRBJ2-2; tentatively, D is TRBD1 (5 bases). Trimming shortened V by 0 bases and J by 6 bases, and 11 bases separated the two germline ends. Germline V CDR1 and CDR2: MGHRA, YSYEKL. CDR3 length: 15 residues. CDR3 DNA sequence: TGCGCCAGCAGCCAAGAAAGGGGCCGGGCCGGGGAGCTGTTTTTT. The encoded protein is CASSQERGRAGELFF.